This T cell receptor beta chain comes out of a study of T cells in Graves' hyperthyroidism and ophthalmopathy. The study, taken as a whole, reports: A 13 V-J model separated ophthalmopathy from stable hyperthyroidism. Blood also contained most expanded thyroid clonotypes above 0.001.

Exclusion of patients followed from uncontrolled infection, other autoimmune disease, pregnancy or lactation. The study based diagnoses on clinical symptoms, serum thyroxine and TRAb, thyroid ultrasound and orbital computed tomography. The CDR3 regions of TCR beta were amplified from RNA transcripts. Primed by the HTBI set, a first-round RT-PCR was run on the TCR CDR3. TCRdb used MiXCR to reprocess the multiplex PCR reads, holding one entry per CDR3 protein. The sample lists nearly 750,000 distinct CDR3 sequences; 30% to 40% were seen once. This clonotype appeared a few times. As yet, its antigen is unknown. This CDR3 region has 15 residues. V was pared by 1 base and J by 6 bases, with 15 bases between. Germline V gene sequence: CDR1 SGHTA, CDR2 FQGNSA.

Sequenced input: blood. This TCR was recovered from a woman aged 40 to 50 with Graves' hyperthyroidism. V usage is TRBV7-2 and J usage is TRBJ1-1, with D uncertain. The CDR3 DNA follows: TGTGCCAGCAGCTTAGTAACGCAACCGAGTGCTGAAGCTTTCTTT. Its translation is CASSLVTQPSAEAFF. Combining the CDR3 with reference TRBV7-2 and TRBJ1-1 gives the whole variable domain GAGVSQSPSNKVTEKGKDVELRCDPISGHTALYWYRQSLGQGLEFLIYFQGNSAPDKSGLPSDRFSAERTGGSVSTLTIQRTQQEDSAVYLCASSLVTQPSAEAFFGQGTRLTVV.